The 31 T cell receptor beta chains below were found in one sample sequenced in a study of cytomegalovirus exposure and HLA in healthy donors. Vbeta (60) and Jbeta (13) primers were used in the PCR. The method was immunoSEQ multiplex PCR; TCRdb's version includes in-frame clones alone and lacks a portion of them. The top ten clones hold approximately 7% of a sample with approximately 170,000 clones, over 70% of them seen once. Sequenced material: PBMCs. All receptors derive from a woman between 35 and 50 years old in good health and CMV-seropositive.

The V and J genes are TRBV6-5 and TRBJ1-1; D perhaps matches TRBD1 (6 bases). The CDR3 has 13 amino acids. CDR1 is MNHEY, CDR2 SVGAGI, per germline. V was cut by 0 bases and J by 11 bases, with 13 bases left in between. The CDR3 here is CASSYSGALAAFF. The CDR3 nucleotides read TGTGCCAGCAGTTACTCGGGGGCCCTTGCTGCTTTCTTT.

The chain is built from TRBV5-1 and TRBJ1-2; 9 bases align to TRBD1. Germline-derived CDR1 and CDR2 are SGHRS and YFSETQ. The CDR3 contains 16 residues. Trimming cost V 3 bases and J 8 bases; bases outside gene matches: 14. CDR3 protein: CASSSFPGQGNVGYTF. The CDR3 bases are TGCGCCAGCAGCTCCTTCCCGGGACAGGGAAACGTCGGCTACACCTTC.

CDR3 sequence reads: CASSRTPDTQYF. The CDR3 DNA reads TGTGCCAGCAGCCGTACTCCAGATACGCAGTATTTT. The chain employs TRBV7-8 and TRBJ2-3; D uncertain. CDR3 length: 12 amino acids. From germline, CDR1 is SGHVS and CDR2 FQNEAQ. With 5 bases removed from V and 4 bases from J, the gap between germline ends came to 7 bases. The full variable domain, completed using reference TRBV7-8 and TRBJ2-3, is GAGVSQSPRYKVAKRGQDVALRCDPISGHVSLFWYQQALGQGPEFLTYFQNEAQLDKSGLPSDRFFAERPEGSVSTLKIQRTQQEDSAVYLCASSRTPDTQYFGPGTRLTVL.

This chain's CDR3 is CASSPPANEKLFF. CDR3 coding DNA: TGTGCCAGCAGCCCGCCGGCTAATGAAAAACTGTTTTTT. The J gene is TRBJ1-4, the V gene TRBV11-2, with D unresolved. V was pared by 5 bases and J by 3 bases, with 7 bases between. The CDR3 is 13 amino acids. CDR1 SGHAT and CDR2 FQNNGV come from the germline V gene.

V gene TRBV19 combines with J gene TRBJ1-6, with D tentatively TRBD1 (6 bases). The V end lost 5 bases, the J end lost 5 bases, and 10 bases lay between the germline ends. Germline CDR1 reads LNHDA; CDR2 reads SQIVND (reference sequence). The CDR3 is made up of 14 amino acids. The CDR3 loop reads CASSVDSDNSPLHF. The CDR3 DNA reads as TGTGCCAGTAGTGTGGACAGTGATAATTCACCCCTCCACTTT.

This rearrangement joins TRBV10-3 to TRBJ2-7, with TRBD1 matching 8 bases. The V gene end was trimmed by 8 bases and the J gene end by 3 bases; junction bases not matched to a gene: 12. CDR1 is ENHRY and CDR2 is SYGVKD in the germline V gene. The CDR3 has 15 amino acids. The CDR3 bases are TGTGCCATCGGCTTATCCGGGACAGGAGACTACGAGCAGTACTTC. It yields the protein CAIGLSGTGDYEQYF.

The gene calls are TRBV6-6 and TRBJ2-5; 7 nucleotides match TRBD1. V gave up 0 bases and J gave up 5 bases; unmatched junction bases: 6. This CDR3 region has 15 residues. Germline assignment: CDR1 MNHNY and CDR2 SVGAGI (reference sequence). The CDR3 coding sequence is TGTGCCAGCAGTTACTCATCAGGGGGAAGTGAGACCCAGTACTTC. Its translation is CASSYSSGGSETQYF.

The chain joins TRBV7-9 to TRBJ1-2; maybe TRBD1 (6 bases). Germline assignment: CDR1 SEHNR and CDR2 FQNEAQ (reference sequence). Trimming stripped 8 bases from V and 2 bases from J, with 15 bases between. This CDR3 comprises 14 residues. The CDR3 DNA reads TGTGCCAGCTTCAAAGGGGGGGGAAACTATGGCTACACCTTC. Encoded protein: CASFKGGGNYGYTF.

This chain uses TRBV30 with TRBJ1-5, with 10 bases aligning to TRBD1. The V and J ends lost 1 base and 9 bases, in that order; junction bases with no gene match: 9. The CDR3 has 15 amino acids. Germline assignment: CDR1 GTSNPN and CDR2 SVGIG (reference sequence). In DNA, the CDR3 is TGTGCCTGGAGTGGGGGACAGGGGAGAGTGAGGCCCCAGCATTTT. It encodes CAWSGGQGRVRPQHF.

The chain employs TRBV27 and TRBJ1-4; tentatively, D is TRBD1 (5 bases). Trimming took 8 bases from V and 8 from J, leaving 18 bases between them. CDR1 and CDR2 (germline): MNHEY, SMNVEV (reference sequence). The CDR3 has 14 amino acids. Here the CDR3 reads CASSRGEKEEKLFF. In DNA form, the CDR3 reads TGTGCCAGCTCTCGGGGGGAAAAGGAAGAAAAACTGTTTTTT.

The genes are TRBV7-2 and TRBJ1-5; D is perhaps TRBD1 (6 bases). CDR1 and CDR2 (germline): SGHTA, FQGNSA. This CDR3 contains 15 residues. With 1 base removed from V and 6 bases from J, the gap between germline ends came to 13 bases. The CDR3, as DNA: TGTGCCAGCAGCTTAGTAGGGACAAGTGGTCAGCCCCAGCATTTT. This encodes CASSLVGTSGQPQHF.

The genes are TRBV10-3 and TRBJ2-2; 11 bases are shared with TRBD1. V dropped 2 bases and J dropped 10; count of bases not matched to a gene: 9. CDR1 and CDR2 from the germline V gene are ENHRY and SYGVKD. CDR3 size: 16 residues. CDR3 in amino acids: CAISELPGTGGSELFF. The CDR3 nucleotides are TGTGCCATCAGTGAGCTTCCCGGGACAGGGGGGTCGGAGCTGTTTTTT.

The rearrangement links TRBV5-1 to TRBJ1-4, with 9 nucleotides matching TRBD1. J was trimmed by 2 bases and V by 4 bases; bases with no gene match: 6. The CDR3 covers 16 residues. Germline V CDR1 and CDR2: SGHRS, YFSETQ. As DNA, the CDR3 is TGCGCCAGCAGCCGTACCGGGACAGGGACTAATGAAAAACTGTTTTTT. Translation: CASSRTGTGTNEKLFF.

J is TRBJ2-2 and V is TRBV5-1, with a possible D match to TRBD1 (5 bases). Trimming took 0 bases from V and 5 from J, leaving 14 bases between them. Germline CDR1 is SGHRS and CDR2 is YFSETQ. The CDR3 covers 16 residues. The CDR3 region is CASSLDRSFQTGELFF. The DNA of the CDR3 is TGCGCCAGCAGCTTGGACAGGAGCTTTCAAACCGGGGAGCTGTTTTTT.

V is TRBV30 and J is TRBJ2-5; D is possibly TRBD1 (5 bases). CDR1 GTSNPN and CDR2 SVGIG come from the germline V gene (reference sequence). This CDR3 contains 11 residues. The V gene lost 4 bases and the J gene lost 2 bases, with 5 bases spanning the gap. The CDR3 loop is CAWNRQETQYF. CDR3 DNA: TGTGCCTGGAACAGGCAAGAGACCCAGTACTTC.

Comments on this clone: Other nucleotide sequences from this sample produce the same CDR3. V gene TRBV9 combines with J gene TRBJ2-5; D perhaps matches TRBD2 (6 bases). The CDR3 spans 13 residues. Trimming took 1 base from V and 5 from J, leaving 9 bases between them. The V gene's germline CDR1 is SGDLS and CDR2 YYNGEE. Written as DNA, the CDR3 is TGTGCCAGCAGCGTATCTCGGGGGGAGACCCAGTACTTC. Residues: CASSVSRGETQYF.

The chain couples TRBV4-2 to TRBJ1-1, with 8 bases aligning to TRBD1. This CDR3 has 17 residues. Per the germline V gene, CDR1 is LGHNA and CDR2 is YNFKEQ. Trimming at V came to 0 bases and at J to 4 bases, leaving 10 bases not matched to a gene. CDR3 region: CASSQDLAGGLTTEAFF. As DNA, the CDR3 is TGTGCCAGCAGCCAAGATCTGGCAGGGGGCTTGACCACTGAAGCTTTCTTT.

The J gene is TRBJ1-1, the V gene TRBV5-4; D is uncertain. The germline V gene has CDR1 SGHNT and CDR2 YYREEE (reference sequence). The V gene lost 2 bases and the J gene lost 1 base, with 12 bases spanning the gap. The CDR3 runs 15 residues. The CDR3 loop is CASSLVEGRNTEAFF. CDR3 nucleotides: TGTGCCAGCAGCTTAGTGGAGGGCAGGAACACTGAAGCTTTCTTT.

The V gene is TRBV9, the J gene TRBJ2-1; TRBD1 is a possible D gene (6 bases). The CDR3 has 14 residues. Trimming stripped 3 bases from V and 2 bases from J, with 9 bases between. Germline loops: CDR1 SGDLS, CDR2 YYNGEE. The chain's CDR3 is CASSGGPAYNEQFF. CDR3 bases: TGTGCCAGCAGCGGGGGGCCCGCCTACAATGAGCAGTTCTTC.

CDR3 in DNA: TGCGCCAGCAGCCCAAGGGAAGGGGGAGTTACTGAAGCTTTCTTT. Protein: CASSPREGGVTEAFF. The chain links TRBV4-3 to TRBJ1-1; D might be TRBD1 (6 bases). Germline V gives CDR1 LGHNA, CDR2 YSLEER. The V gene lost 4 bases and the J gene lost 5 bases, with 17 bases spanning the gap. The CDR3 length is 15 residues.

The V call is TRBV5-1, the J call TRBJ2-2, with D possibly matching TRBD2 (7 bases). The CDR3 is 16 amino acids. V gave up 1 base and J gave up 7 bases, with 17 bases separating them. The germline CDR1 and CDR2 sequences are SGHRS and YFSETQ. CDR3: CASSLRGGLEDGELFF. Here the CDR3 DNA reads TGCGCCAGCAGCTTGAGGGGGGGGCTCGAAGACGGGGAGCTGTTTTTT.

The chain couples TRBV19 to TRBJ2-7; D may be TRBD2 (6 bases). The CDR3 runs 14 residues. Trimming removed 5 bases from V and 1 base from J, with 12 bases in between. Germline V gene data show CDR1 as LNHDA and CDR2 as SQIVND (reference sequence). CDR3 DNA: TGTGCCAGTAGTCCATACGGGAGTTCCTACGAGCAGTACTTC. The encoded protein is CASSPYGSSYEQYF.

The chain recombines TRBV2 with TRBJ2-2, with TRBD2 matching 9 bases. V shed 6 bases and J 8 bases; nucleotides not matched to a gene: 13. The length of the CDR3 is 16 residues. CDR1 and CDR2 from the germline V gene are SNHLY and FYNNEI. The CDR3 bases are TGTGCCAGCAGCGCCGCGCTAGCGGGGACGAGAGGGGAGCTGTTTTTT. Translated, it gives CASSAALAGTRGELFF.

J is TRBJ2-5 and V is TRBV7-6; TRBD2 might be the D (7 bases). The V and J ends lost 7 bases and 4 bases respectively, with 13 bases between them. This CDR3 is 13 amino acids long. Germline V lookup: CDR1 SGHVS, CDR2 FNYEAQ. CDR3 DNA: TGTGCCAGCAACTTGGGAGGGGGAGAGACCCAGTACTTC. Its translation is CASNLGGGETQYF.

The chain recombines TRBV30 with TRBJ1-4, with D tentatively TRBD1 (5 bases). Germline assignment: CDR1 GTSNPN and CDR2 SVGIG (reference sequence). The V gene lost 8 bases and the J gene lost 7 bases, with 14 bases spanning the gap. CDR3 length equals 12 residues. In DNA, the CDR3 is TGTGCCGGGGGGACCGTGGGTGAAAAACTGTTTTTT. Translated, it gives CAGGTVGEKLFF.

The V gene is TRBV6-5, the J gene TRBJ2-2, with no clear D. Deletions cut 6 bases from V and 5 bases from J, with 10 bases between. This CDR3 has 13 residues. Germline values: CDR1 MNHEY, CDR2 SVGAGI. The DNA of the CDR3 is TGTGCCAGCAGAACGGTAGTGACCGGGGAGCTGTTTTTT. Its translation: CASRTVVTGELFF.

The chain couples TRBV7-2 to TRBJ2-2; perhaps TRBD2 as D (6 bases). Germline V gene sequence: CDR1 SGHTA, CDR2 FQGNSA. Trimming took off 3 bases at V and 2 bases at J, with 13 bases between the two ends. This CDR3 has 16 residues. The CDR3 spells CASSLFTGVNTGELFF. CDR3 DNA sequence: TGTGCCAGCAGCTTGTTCACGGGGGTAAACACCGGGGAGCTGTTTTTT.

There are a few counts of this clone. The rearrangement joins TRBV30 to TRBJ2-5; 8 bases agree with TRBD2. The CDR3 spans 12 residues. Trimming took 4 bases from V and 4 from J; bases not matched to a gene: 2. Germline CDR1 reads GTSNPN; CDR2 reads SVGIG (reference sequence). The CDR3 sequence is CAWIGGGETQYF. The DNA for the CDR3 is TGTGCCTGGATCGGGGGGGGAGAGACCCAGTACTTC.

This rearrangement joins TRBV4-2 to TRBJ2-3, with D possibly being TRBD2 (5 bases). CDR3 length equals 16 residues. V was trimmed by 5 bases and J by 1 base, leaving 16 bases between them. CDR1 is LGHNA, CDR2 YNFKEQ, per germline. Here the CDR3 reads CASSADLFGGTDTQYF. CDR3 DNA sequence: TGTGCCAGCAGCGCCGATTTGTTCGGGGGCACAGATACGCAGTATTTT.

J is TRBJ2-1 and V is TRBV5-1; 8 nucleotides agree with TRBD1. The V and J ends lost 4 bases and 5 bases, in that order; junction bases with no gene match: 11. The CDR3 sequence is 16 residues long. CDR1 and CDR2 from the germline V gene are SGHRS and YFSETQ. CDR3 region: CASSRDSTGVNNEQFF. Written as DNA, the CDR3 is TGCGCCAGCAGCCGTGACTCGACAGGGGTTAACAATGAGCAGTTCTTC.

The CDR3 here is CASSLAQGYGYTF. Written as DNA, the CDR3 is TGCGCCAGCAGCCTAGCACAGGGATATGGCTACACCTTC. The chain employs TRBV5-1 and TRBJ1-2; D might be TRBD1 (6 bases). The V end lost 4 bases, the J end lost 5 bases, and 12 bases lay between the germline ends. Germline loops: CDR1 SGHRS, CDR2 YFSETQ. This CDR3 spans 13 amino acids.